Listed below are T cell receptor beta chains from one sample, sequenced in a study of tumor-infiltrating lymphocytes in oesophageal squamous cell carcinoma. TCRdb reprocessed the PCR reads with MiXCR, giving one entry per CDR3 protein. The repertoire holds thousands of distinct CDR3 sequences, with approximately 15% as singletons. Sequencing used blood. These receptors originate from a male donor with esophageal squamous cell carcinoma. Both conserved end residues are part of each CDR3. Rows give clone size only sometimes, using once, few, many, or a class for an expanded clone.

j_gene	abundance	v_gene	CDR3aa
TRBJ2-5	medium-sized	TRBV12-3/TRBV12-4	CASSFGSLGETQYF
TRBJ2-3	many	TRBV6-1	CASRISTDTQYF
TRBJ1-1	few	TRBV18	CASSPMPGQDLNTEAFF
TRBJ1-2	few	TRBV18	CASSPGDRDGYTF
TRBJ1-1	medium-sized	TRBV7-9	CASSLGAFF
TRBJ2-3	medium-sized	TRBV10-3	CAISGSSAGSTDTQYF
TRBJ2-5	few	TRBV11-2	CASSLGIPREGGQYF
TRBJ1-5	many	TRBV11-3	CASSARSNQPQHF
TRBJ2-5	-	TRBV4-1	CASSPGGGGETQYF
TRBJ1-4	few	TRBV18	CASSPGGEKLFF
TRBJ2-3	many	TRBV10-2	CASTRDRTFTDTQYF
TRBJ2-5	many	TRBV27	CASSSSRGPKTQYF
TRBJ1-2	many	TRBV12-3/TRBV12-4	CASRGTFANYGYTF
TRBJ1-4	medium-sized	TRBV7-6	CASSLEGIADNEKLFF
TRBJ2-2	many	TRBV6-1	CASSERDSQTGELFF
TRBJ2-2	-	TRBV5-1	CASRSSGDMNTGELFF
TRBJ2-7	-	TRBV11-2	CASSPQEQILYEQYF
TRBJ2-2	medium-sized	TRBV12-3/TRBV12-4	CASNPNGGAVPGELFF
TRBJ1-5	few	TRBV4-1	CASSQDGGARGNQPQHF
TRBJ2-5	large	TRBV7-2	CASSFTGTSGAQYF
TRBJ1-6	many	TRBV6-6	CASSYSMLVEGWSPLHF
TRBJ1-2	many	TRBV19	CASNGAGLGYTF
TRBJ1-4	medium-sized	TRBV7-8	CASRARGATTNEKLFF
TRBJ2-1	medium-sized	TRBV11-2	CASSYGTVNEQFF
TRBJ2-3	medium-sized	TRBV10-3	CAISLAGASDTQYF
TRBJ1-1	many	TRBV6-6	CASSYGVQNTEAFF
TRBJ2-7	medium-sized	TRBV7-2	CASSSRGPSGGVSSYEQYF
TRBJ2-5	few	TRBV7-8	CASSPKTGQNTGELYF
TRBJ1-2	many	TRBV11-2	CASSPTPGTGGYGYTF
TRBJ2-3	medium-sized	TRBV12-3/TRBV12-4	CASSLVTDTQYF
TRBJ2-5	medium-sized	TRBV6-1	CASRLRGRGQETQYF
-	-	TRBV5-1	CASSSMRPTYEQFF
TRBJ2-2	many	TRBV14	CASSQLYNTGELFF
TRBJ2-2	many	TRBV10-2	CASTGRVAGELFF
TRBJ2-1	-	TRBV11-3	CASSPQGAEQFF
TRBJ2-2	-	TRBV10-3	CAIREQLNSGEVFF
-	many	TRBV6-1	CASSRGDHDYEQYF
TRBJ2-1	large	TRBV7-2	CASSLALRGGRSYNEQFF
TRBJ2-4	few	TRBV2	CASSDGDGNSPLHF
TRBJ2-5	medium-sized	TRBV12-3/TRBV12-4	CASSRAPQETQYF
TRBJ2-1	medium-sized	TRBV28	CASSLYTSGSEQFF
TRBJ2-5	medium-sized	TRBV10-3	CAISESTQVQVKETQYF